The 13 T cell receptor beta chains given below trace back to one sample, sequenced in a study of T cell changes during pregnancy in multiple sclerosis. Clones were read by immunoSEQ multiplex PCR, and TCRdb kept only the in-frame ones, dropping some. Seen here are about 67,000 clones, around 90% observed once, and the top ten hold about 2.5%. The sample consisted of peripheral blood, taken in the first trimester of pregnancy. These receptors all come from a female donor with multiple sclerosis, enrolled in a pregnancy study.

V gene TRBV18 combines with J gene TRBJ2-3, with 7 bases matching TRBD2. The CDR3 extends over 14 amino acids. Looked up from germline, CDR1 is KGHSH and CDR2 is LQKENI. With 3 bases clipped from V and 1 base from J, the junction kept 1 base outside the gene matches. The CDR3 DNA reads as TGTGCCAGCTCACCGGCGGGGGGCACAGATACGCAGTATTTT. It yields the protein CASSPAGGTDTQYF.

This chain joins TRBV10-2 and TRBJ2-5; a weak D match, TRBD2 (6 bases). This CDR3 spans 15 amino acids. The germline CDR1 and CDR2 sequences are WSHSY and SAAADI. V was trimmed by 6 bases and J by 5 bases, leaving 19 bases between them. CDR3 coding DNA: TGCGCCAGCAGCGCCCTCTCCAGCGGGCCGGAGACCCAGTACTTC. Its protein is CASSALSSGPETQYF.

The chain recombines TRBV18 with TRBJ1-2, with 9 bases lining up with TRBD1. Germline V gene sequence: CDR1 KGHSH, CDR2 LQKENI. The CDR3 runs to 13 residues. J gave up 6 bases and V 1 base, and 0 bases lay outside the gene matches. The CDR3 sequence is CASSPRQGDGYTF. CDR3 nucleotides: TGTGCCAGCTCACCACGACAGGGGGATGGCTACACCTTC.

V is TRBV9 and J is TRBJ2-5; D is possibly TRBD2 (6 bases). The ends were cut back, 3 bases at V and 4 bases at J, with 7 bases in the middle. CDR3 length equals 12 residues. From germline, CDR1 is SGDLS and CDR2 YYNGEE. The CDR3 here is CASSGDLETQYF. As DNA, the CDR3 is TGTGCCAGCAGCGGGGACTTAGAGACCCAGTACTTC.

The chain recombines TRBV11-2 with TRBJ1-3; no reliable D call. CDR1 is SGHAT and CDR2 is FQNNGV in the germline V gene. This CDR3 has 12 amino acids. V was shortened by 5 bases and J by 4 bases, with 6 bases between the two germline ends. The CDR3 sequence: CASSRGGNTIYF. The CDR3 region has the DNA TGTGCCAGCAGCCGCGGAGGAAACACCATATATTTT.

A single count supports this clone. The rearrangement links TRBV11-2 to TRBJ2-1; D unresolved. Germline-derived CDR1 and CDR2 are SGHAT and FQNNGV. Trimming shortened V by 5 bases and J by 4 bases, and 6 bases separated the two germline ends. This CDR3 contains 12 residues. This chain's CDR3 is CASSVAYNEQFF. The CDR3 DNA follows: TGTGCCAGCAGCGTCGCGTACAATGAGCAGTTCTTC.

The V and J genes are TRBV6-5 and TRBJ1-2; TRBD1 matches 7 bases. Trimming removed 8 bases from V and 4 bases from J; junction bases left unmatched: 13. Germline V gives CDR1 MNHEY, CDR2 SVGAGI. The CDR3 is made up of 15 amino acids. The CDR3 nucleotides read TGTGCCAGCCTTGGAATCCGGGACAGTCTCTATGGCTACACCTTC. Translating it yields CASLGIRDSLYGYTF.

This chain joins TRBV10-3 and TRBJ1-2; D is unclear. Trimming pared 3 bases from V and 3 bases from J, leaving 11 bases between. This CDR3 region has 14 residues. CDR1 is ENHRY, CDR2 SYGVKD, per germline. DNA of the CDR3: TGTGCCATCAGTGATCGGGGTGGCGACTATGGCTACACCTTC. Its translation: CAISDRGGDYGYTF.

The V gene is TRBV7-6, the J gene TRBJ2-1; 11 bases are a match to TRBD2. Germline CDR1 and CDR2: SGHVS and FNYEAQ. V was clipped by 1 base and J by 0 bases; unmatched bases: 5. The CDR3 sequence is 18 residues long. The CDR3 sequence is CASSLGLAGTPSYNEQFF. In nucleotides, the CDR3 is TGTGCCAGCAGCTTAGGACTAGCGGGGACCCCCTCCTACAATGAGCAGTTCTTC.

The CDR3 DNA is TGTGCCAGTAGTCTCCGACAGGGCAATAATGAAAAACTGTTTTTT. Translation gives CASSLRQGNNEKLFF. This chain joins TRBV19 and TRBJ1-4, with 7 bases lining up with TRBD1. Germline V lookup: CDR1 LNHDA, CDR2 SQIVND (reference sequence). The trim removed 5 bases at V and 4 bases at J, leaving 7 bases unmatched. The CDR3 runs to 15 residues.

This sequence joins TRBV18 and TRBJ2-2; D possibly corresponds to TRBD1 (6 bases). Germline V CDR1 and CDR2: KGHSH, LQKENI. The CDR3 runs 16 residues. Trimming stripped 6 bases from V and 6 bases from J, with 20 bases between. The CDR3 protein is CASSSTGTNWAGELFF. In nucleotides, the CDR3 is TGTGCCAGCTCGAGCACCGGGACAAATTGGGCCGGGGAGCTGTTTTTT.

This rearrangement joins TRBV19 to TRBJ1-2; the D is unclear. The V gene's germline CDR1 is LNHDA and CDR2 SQIVND (reference sequence). Trimming took off 7 bases at V and 6 bases at J, with 15 bases between the two ends. This CDR3 comprises 13 residues. The CDR3 coding sequence is TGTGCCAGTACCCGCGGCCGGCAGAATGGCTACACCTTC. Protein product: CASTRGRQNGYTF.

Only a few counts were recorded for this clone. The genes are TRBV28 and TRBJ1-1; D gene ambiguous. V dropped 6 bases and J dropped 7 bases, with 12 bases sitting between them. The CDR3 contains 12 residues. In germline, CDR1 is MDHEN, CDR2 SYDVKM. The CDR3 protein is CASRTPRDEAFF. The CDR3 DNA is TGTGCCAGCAGAACCCCTCGGGATGAAGCTTTCTTT.